Each of the 10 T cell receptor beta chains below was sequenced from the same sample in a study of cytomegalovirus exposure and HLA in healthy donors. The PCR contained 60 Vbeta and 13 Jbeta primers. Here immunoSEQ multiplex PCR was the method, and the copy in TCRdb shows in-frame clones only, minus some. This sample has around 130,000 clones, with 75% to 85% found just once. The material sequenced was PBMCs. The receptor source for this set is a man aged 40-49 years in good health and CMV-seronegative.

The chain employs TRBV27 and TRBJ2-1, with TRBD2 matching over 8 bases. V was pared by 6 bases and J by 7 bases, with 8 bases of the junction left unmatched. The CDR3 spans 14 residues. Per germline, CDR1 MNHEY and CDR2 SMNVEV (reference sequence). CDR3 region: CASSSSGLWNEQFF. In nucleotides, the CDR3 is TGTGCCAGCAGCTCTAGCGGGCTCTGGAATGAGCAGTTCTTC.

This clone has only a few counts. V usage is TRBV5-1 and J usage is TRBJ1-1; D not resolved. Germline lookup yields CDR1 SGHRS and CDR2 YFSETQ. This CDR3 comprises 14 residues. Trimming took off 0 bases at V and 2 bases at J, with 8 bases between the two ends. The CDR3 DNA sequence: TGCGCCAGCAGCTTGGCCGAGGGAAACACTGAAGCTTTCTTT. This sequence encodes CASSLAEGNTEAFF. Combining the CDR3 with reference TRBV5-1 and TRBJ1-1 gives the whole variable domain KAGVTQTPRYLIKTRGQQVTLSCSPISGHRSVSWYQQTPGQGLQFLFEYFSETQRNKGNFPGRFSGRQFSNSRSEMNVSTLELGDSALYLCASSLAEGNTEAFFGQGTRLTVV.

V and J are TRBV10-2 and TRBJ2-1; 7 nucleotides align to TRBD2. V shed 9 bases and J 0 bases; nucleotides not matched to a gene: 2. The CDR3 runs 13 residues. Germline V lookup: CDR1 WSHSY, CDR2 SAAADI. The chain's CDR3 is CASKRDSYNEQFF. The CDR3 nucleotides read TGCGCCAGTAAGCGGGACTCCTACAATGAGCAGTTCTTC.

This clone has just a few counts. The chain employs TRBV5-4 and TRBJ1-2; 9 bases align to TRBD1. This CDR3 has 14 amino acids. V shed 4 bases, J shed 9 bases, and the junction held 10 bases outside the gene matches. The germline V gene has CDR1 SGHNT and CDR2 YYREEE (reference sequence). CDR3 region: CASSHPGTGTSYTF. The CDR3 DNA reads as TGTGCCAGCAGCCATCCCGGGACAGGGACTAGCTACACCTTC.

V gene TRBV9 combines with J gene TRBJ2-7; TRBD2 matches 11 bases. Unmatched junction bases numbered 6, after V lost 4 bases and J lost 3 bases. Germline V CDR1 and CDR2: SGDLS, YYNGEE. The CDR3 is made up of 15 amino acids. CDR3 in DNA: TGTGCCAGCAGCCCTACTAGCGGGAGACTCTACGAGCAGTACTTC. Its translation: CASSPTSGRLYEQYF.

V usage is TRBV2 and J usage is TRBJ2-5; 15 bases match TRBD2. The V gene's germline CDR1 is SNHLY and CDR2 FYNNEI. V trimming: 6 bases; J trimming: 4 bases; junction bases outside the gene matches: 6. The CDR3 covers 16 residues. In DNA, the CDR3 is TGTGCCAGCAGCTGGGGACTAGCGGGAGGTGGAGAGACCCAGTACTTC. It codes for CASSWGLAGGGETQYF.

J is TRBJ1-2 and V is TRBV18, with unresolved D. Germline CDR1 reads KGHSH; CDR2 reads LQKENI. The CDR3 extends over 14 amino acids. Trimming removed 1 base from V and 1 base from J, with 7 bases in between. CDR3 loop: CASSPRIDNYGYTF. Here the CDR3 DNA reads TGTGCCAGCTCACCACGAATAGATAACTATGGCTACACCTTC. Based on the CDR3 plus reference TRBV18 and TRBJ1-2, the full variable domain is NAGVMQNPRHLVRRRGQEARLRCSPMKGHSHVYWYRQLPEEGLKFMVYLQKENIIDESGMPKERFSAEFPKEGPSILRIQQVVRGDSAAYFCASSPRIDNYGYTFGSGTRLTVV.

The gene calls are TRBV4-1 and TRBJ2-3, with no clear D. This CDR3 comprises 18 residues. CDR1 and CDR2 from the germline V gene are MGHRA and YSYEKL. V shed 4 bases and J shed 4 bases, with 24 bases lying between them. The CDR3 loop is CASSPRFGGARGPDTQYF. In DNA, the CDR3 is TGCGCCAGCAGCCCCCGGTTTGGCGGTGCTAGAGGCCCAGATACGCAGTATTTT.

The rearrangement links TRBV28 to TRBJ1-2, with TRBD1 matching 8 bases. The CDR3 is 15 amino acids. Germline loops: CDR1 MDHEN, CDR2 SYDVKM. V gave up 2 bases and J gave up 7 bases; unmatched junction bases: 9. The CDR3 sequence: CASSLRWTGSGGYTF. CDR3 DNA: TGTGCCAGCAGTTTACGTTGGACAGGGAGTGGTGGCTACACCTTC.

This clone was seen more than once but under ten times. As DNA, the CDR3 is TGCGCCAGCAGCCTCGACAGGGGAGGAACGGCCACTGAAGCTTTCTTT. Its translation: CASSLDRGGTATEAFF. The V gene is TRBV5-1, the J gene TRBJ1-1, with 8 nucleotides matching TRBD1. The CDR3 loop spans 16 amino acids. Germline loops: CDR1 SGHRS, CDR2 YFSETQ. Unmatched junction bases numbered 12, after V lost 4 bases and J lost 4 bases.